Ten or more counts support the clone carrying this T cell receptor beta chain. Its antigen is not identified. Researchers sorted naive CD8 T cells as cells that were CD8+CD4-CCR7+CD45RA+. TCRdb reprocessed the PCR reads via MiXCR and lists one record per CDR3 protein. This table has 15,000 to 20,000 distinct CDR3 sequences, about a fifth appearing once. The data derive from a study of molecular identifiers for immune sequencing clone quantification. Germline V CDR1 and CDR2: LGHNA, YSLEER. J gave up 5 bases and V 2 bases, and 4 bases lay outside the gene matches. The CDR3 sequence is 14 residues long. General study findings and limits: In cases of identical TCR molecules sharing a barcode, highly expanded clone sizes could be underestimated.

The chain joins TRBV4-3 to TRBJ2-7; 9 nucleotides align to TRBD1. The sequencing sample was made of naive CD8+ T cells from blood, with Jurkat cell RNA spiked in. Stated subset: FACS-sorted CD8+CD4-CCR7+CD45RA+ naive T cells. This TCR was sampled from a human donor in good health. Some libraries in this study had Jurkat cell RNA spiked in. The CDR3 DNA sequence: TGCGCCAGCAGCCAATTACAGGGGGCTGACGAGCAGTACTTC. Translated, it gives CASSQLQGADEQYF.